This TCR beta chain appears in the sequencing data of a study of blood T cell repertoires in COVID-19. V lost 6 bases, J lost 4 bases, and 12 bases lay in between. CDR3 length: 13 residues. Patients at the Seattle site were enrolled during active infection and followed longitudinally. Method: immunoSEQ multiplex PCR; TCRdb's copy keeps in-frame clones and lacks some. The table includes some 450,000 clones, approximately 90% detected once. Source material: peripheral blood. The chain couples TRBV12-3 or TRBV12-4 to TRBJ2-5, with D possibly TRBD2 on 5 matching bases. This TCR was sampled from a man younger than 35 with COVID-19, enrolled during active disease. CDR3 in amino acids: CASSGVLGETQYF. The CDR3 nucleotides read TGTGCCAGCAGCGGGGTACTCGGAGAGACCCAGTACTTC.